This TCR beta chain was recorded in a study of T-cell memory formation after mild COVID-19. At the level of the study: TCR clusters mostly belonged to single donors.

Constant-segment primers were used for 5'RACE, and the resulting TCR alpha and TCR beta cDNA libraries carried sample barcodes and UMIs. TCRdb reprocessed the 5' RACE reads with MiXCR, giving one entry per CDR3 protein. Here the sample spans some 200,000 distinct CDR3 sequences, about a fifth being singletons. V lost 3 bases to trimming and J lost 3 bases, with 13 bases between them. The CDR3 loop spans 15 amino acids. In germline, CDR1 is SGHDT, CDR2 YYEEEE. On this clonotype itself: The antigen remains unidentified.

Overall study findings and caveats: CD4+ contracting clones were mainly CM and EM; CD8+ ones, EMRA. Clones that shrank (day 15 to 85) were balanced CD4/CD8, whereas later expanders leaned CD4+.

The receptor comes from an adult woman who had mild COVID-19 (a few samples of this study predate the infection). Cell type and time point are not known. The sample taken for sequencing was PBMCs or a T cell subset sorted from them (not recorded which). The gene calls are TRBV5-6 and TRBJ2-1; D might be TRBD2 (5 bases). The CDR3 reads CASSSGLDGYNEQFF. The DNA of the CDR3 is TGTGCCAGCAGCTCTGGACTGGACGGCTACAATGAGCAGTTCTTC.